These 20 T cell receptor beta chains came from one sample sequenced in a study of blood T cell repertoires in COVID-19. Assay: immunoSEQ multiplex PCR; the TCRdb copy retains only in-frame clones and omits some. Of around 45,000 clones in the sample, roughly 89% were seen once. Sequences were obtained from peripheral blood. Source of these receptors: a man aged 65 to 79 with active COVID-19.

This sequence joins TRBV5-1 and TRBJ1-1, with 7 bases aligning to TRBD1. The CDR3 is 15 residues long. V shed 3 bases, J shed 3 bases, and the junction held 8 bases outside the gene matches. In germline, CDR1 is SGHRS, CDR2 YFSETQ. CDR3 sequence reads: CASSWGTVTDTEAFF. The CDR3 region has the DNA TGCGCCAGCAGCTGGGGGACAGTAACGGACACTGAAGCTTTCTTT.

The V gene is TRBV11-2, the J gene TRBJ2-7, with D uncertain. This CDR3 region has 11 residues. Germline values: CDR1 SGHAT, CDR2 FQNNGV. V was clipped by 2 bases and J by 3 bases, with 2 bases between them. CDR3 in amino acids: CASSLLYEQYF. For the CDR3, the DNA is TGTGCCAGCAGCTTACTCTACGAGCAGTACTTC. The full variable domain, with the rest looked up from reference TRBV11-2 and TRBJ2-7, is EAGVAQSPRYKIIEKRQSVAFWCNPISGHATLYWYQQILGQGPKLLIQFQNNGVVDDSQLPKDRFSAERLKGVDSTLKIQPAKLEDSAVYLCASSLLYEQYFGPGTRLTVT.

The J gene is TRBJ1-5, the V gene TRBV19; 8 bases match TRBD1. V lost 5 bases and J lost 6; bases outside the gene matches: 6. The CDR3 covers 14 residues. CDR1 is LNHDA, CDR2 SQIVND, per germline (reference sequence). Here the CDR3 reads CASSFGQGLQPQHF. The CDR3 DNA sequence: TGTGCCAGTAGTTTCGGACAGGGACTTCAGCCCCAGCATTTT.

V usage is TRBV2 and J usage is TRBJ1-2; 7 bases agree with TRBD1. J lost 2 bases, V lost 6 bases, and 3 bases had no gene match. The V gene's germline CDR1 is SNHLY and CDR2 FYNNEI. The CDR3 length is 13 residues. Here the CDR3 reads CASSSDRNYGYTF. The CDR3 DNA sequence: TGTGCCAGCAGCTCGGACAGGAACTATGGCTACACCTTC. The full variable domain, completed using reference TRBV2 and TRBJ1-2, is EPEVTQTPSHQVTQMGQEVILRCVPISNHLYFYWYRQILGQKVEFLVSFYNNEISEKSEIFDDQFSVERPDGSNFTLKIRSTKLEDSAMYFCASSSDRNYGYTFGSGTRLTVV.

The V call is TRBV6-5, the J call TRBJ1-1; 7 bases are a match to TRBD1. CDR1 and CDR2 (germline): MNHEY, SVGAGI. The CDR3 is 12 residues long. J gave up 10 bases and V 7 bases, and 9 bases lay outside the gene matches. The CDR3 spells CASTFRTGVAFF. DNA for the CDR3: TGTGCCAGCACTTTCAGGACAGGCGTAGCTTTCTTT.

In its sample, this clone was seen once. This chain links TRBV18 with TRBJ1-2; TRBD1 might be the D (5 bases). The CDR3 contains 16 residues. V dropped 4 bases and J dropped 1 base, with 16 bases sitting between them. Germline CDR1 reads KGHSH; CDR2 reads LQKENI. CDR3 protein: CASSLIDSNFNYGYTF. The CDR3, as DNA: TGTGCCAGCTCACTAATCGACAGTAATTTTAACTATGGCTACACCTTC.

The chain joins TRBV30 to TRBJ1-5, with TRBD1 identical over 8 bases. Germline V gene data show CDR1 as GTSNPN and CDR2 as SVGIG (reference sequence). The trim removed 3 bases at V and 0 bases at J, leaving 7 bases unmatched. The CDR3 covers 16 residues. CDR3 sequence (DNA): TGTGCCTGGAGCCTGAAACAGGGGGTTAGCAATCAGCCCCAGCATTTT. This encodes CAWSLKQGVSNQPQHF.

This chain uses TRBV21-1 with TRBJ1-1; TRBD1, the D gene given by the table, was not confirmed from the DNA. TRBV21-1 is shown as a pseudogene. The CDR3 totals 15 residues. CDR3 DNA sequence: TGTGCCAGCAGCAAATCCCACAGGGGTTGTACTGAAGCTTTCTTT. It encodes CASSKSHRGCTEAFF.

The gene calls are TRBV6-1 and TRBJ1-5; tentatively, D is TRBD1 (6 bases). This CDR3 has 16 residues. Germline-derived CDR1 and CDR2 are MNHNS and SASEGT. V was trimmed by 2 bases and J by 3 bases, leaving 14 bases between them. CDR3 residues: CASSENDRNYNQPQHF. The CDR3 DNA is TGTGCCAGCAGTGAAAACGACAGGAACTACAATCAGCCCCAGCATTTT.

This clone was counted between two and nine times. The sample carries other DNA sequences with the same CDR3. The V gene is TRBV7-6, the J gene TRBJ2-7, with 7 bases matching TRBD1. Germline V gives CDR1 SGHVS, CDR2 FNYEAQ. With V trimmed by 1 base and J by 7 bases, 10 bases remained unmatched. CDR3 length equals 15 residues. CDR3 region: CASSLETGALLEQYF. The CDR3, as DNA: TGTGCCAGCAGCTTAGAAACAGGGGCCCTCCTTGAGCAGTACTTC.

CDR3 loop: CASRPSTQETQYF. The CDR3, as DNA: TGTGCCAGCAGACCCAGTACCCAAGAGACCCAGTACTTC. J is TRBJ2-5 and V is TRBV6-6; D unclear. The ends were cut back, 6 bases at V and 1 base at J, with 9 bases in the middle. The CDR3 is 13 amino acids. Germline V gene sequence: CDR1 MNHNY, CDR2 SVGAGI (reference sequence).

The rearrangement uses TRBV5-1 and TRBJ2-4; the D is unclear. The V and J ends lost 3 bases and 4 bases respectively, with 8 bases between them. The CDR3 runs 13 residues. CDR1 and CDR2 from the germline V gene are SGHRS and YFSETQ. CDR3 in amino acids: CASSSQTKNIQYF. The CDR3 DNA is TGCGCCAGCAGCTCCCAGACAAAAAACATTCAGTACTTC.

The rearrangement joins TRBV4-3 to TRBJ1-2; D possibly corresponds to TRBD1 (5 bases). The CDR3 is 16 amino acids. Trimming took off 4 bases at V and 6 bases at J, with 21 bases between the two ends. Germline V gene data show CDR1 as LGHNA and CDR2 as YSLEER. This CDR3 reads CASSREIRASLNGYTF. In DNA, the CDR3 is TGCGCCAGCAGCCGAGAGATCAGGGCGTCGTTAAATGGCTACACCTTC.

The chain recombines TRBV4-1 with TRBJ2-5; 15 bases align to TRBD2. Looked up from germline, CDR1 is MGHRA and CDR2 is YSYEKL. V was pared by 3 bases and J by 5 bases, with 10 bases of the junction left unmatched. The length of the CDR3 is 18 residues. This CDR3 reads CASSQTGTSGGFRETQYF. CDR3 DNA sequence: TGCGCCAGCAGCCAGACCGGGACTAGCGGGGGGTTTCGGGAGACCCAGTACTTC.

V usage is TRBV6-1 and J usage is TRBJ1-5, with 12 positions matching TRBD1. With V trimmed by 4 bases and J by 3 bases, 13 bases remained unmatched. This CDR3 comprises 19 residues. Germline CDR1 MNHNS, CDR2 SASEGT. CDR3 residues: CASSAETTGTGGINQPQHF. In DNA form, the CDR3 reads TGTGCCAGCAGTGCGGAAACCACCGGGACAGGGGGCATCAATCAGCCCCAGCATTTT.

J is TRBJ1-2 and V is TRBV5-1, with a possible D match to TRBD1 (6 bases). There are 14 residues in the CDR3. V shed 7 bases and J shed 2 bases, with 15 bases lying between them. The germline V gene encodes CDR1 SGHRS and CDR2 YFSETQ. CDR3 DNA: TGCGCCAGCGCCGAAGGGGGGGGCAACTATGGCTACACCTTC. Translated, it gives CASAEGGGNYGYTF.

The J gene is TRBJ2-1, the V gene TRBV2, with TRBD2 matching 10 bases. CDR1 SNHLY and CDR2 FYNNEI come from the germline V gene. V dropped 4 bases and J dropped 2; count of bases not matched to a gene: 2. The CDR3 contains 15 residues. CDR3 nucleotides: TGTGCCAGCAGTGCCCTAGCGGGGGCCTACAATGAGCAGTTCTTC. It translates to CASSALAGAYNEQFF.

V is TRBV4-1 and J is TRBJ1-2; 7 nucleotides match TRBD1. The CDR3 runs 13 residues. Germline trimming cut 0 bases from V and 14 bases from J; bases unmatched to any gene: 9. CDR1 MGHRA and CDR2 YSYEKL come from the germline V gene. The CDR3, as DNA: TGCGCCAGCAGCCAAGATAGACAGGGACAACGGACCTTC. Protein product: CASSQDRQGQRTF.

The chain joins TRBV18 to TRBJ2-7, with D uncertain. Between the trimmed V and J ends, which lost 2 bases and 1 base, there was a span of 6 bases. Germline CDR1 is KGHSH and CDR2 is LQKENI. This CDR3 spans 13 amino acids. The CDR3 nucleotides are TGTGCCAGCTCACCAACCAGTTCCTACGAGCAGTACTTC. Protein sequence: CASSPTSSYEQYF.

This clone was seen once. The chain links TRBV19 to TRBJ1-5; tentatively, D is TRBD1 (6 bases). Trimming removed 1 base at V and 5 bases at J, with 12 bases between. CDR3 length: 15 residues. The germline CDR1 and CDR2 sequences are LNHDA and SQIVND (reference sequence). The CDR3 nucleotides are TGTGCCAGTAGTATAGCGCACAGGGACGATCAGCCCCAGCATTTT. The encoded protein is CASSIAHRDDQPQHF.